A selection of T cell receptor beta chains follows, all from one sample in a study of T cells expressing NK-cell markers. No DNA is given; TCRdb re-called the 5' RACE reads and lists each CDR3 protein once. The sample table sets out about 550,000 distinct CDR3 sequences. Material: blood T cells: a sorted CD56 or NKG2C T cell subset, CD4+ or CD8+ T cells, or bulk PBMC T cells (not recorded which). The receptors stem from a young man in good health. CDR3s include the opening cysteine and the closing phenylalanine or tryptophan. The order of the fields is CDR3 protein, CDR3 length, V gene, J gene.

CSATSVFGHLYEQYF,15,TRBV20-1,TRBJ2-7
CASSVTPYSNQPQHF,15,TRBV5-5,TRBJ1-5
CASLGGAYEQYF,12,TRBV7-9,TRBJ2-7
CASSLIAGVETQYF,14,TRBV27,TRBJ2-5
CASSATGQGRWGGNTEAFF,19,TRBV11-1,TRBJ1-1
CSASNRDRGWGYTF,14,TRBV20-1,TRBJ1-2
CSARDWMGPDTQYF,14,TRBV20-1,TRBJ2-3
CASSLGESTPYGYTF,15,TRBV5-6,TRBJ1-2
CARRSAGDSYNEQFF,15,TRBV30,TRBJ2-1
CASLTSGNYNEQFF,14,TRBV27,TRBJ2-1
CASSLWEKGNTGELFF,16,TRBV5-6,TRBJ2-2
CSAARGDSGNTIYF,14,TRBV20-1,TRBJ1-3
CASSLWGSAGQDTDTQYF,18,TRBV12-3/TRBV12-4,TRBJ2-3
CAISEGLLAVSYEQYF,16,TRBV10-3,TRBJ2-7
CASSHQSPVAGATDTQYF,18,TRBV4-1,TRBJ2-3
CASSPPPGQGLLETQYF,17,TRBV5-1,TRBJ2-5
CASSPLTGVRTGELFF,16,TRBV12-3/TRBV12-4,TRBJ2-2
CASSLTSGDSGELFF,15,TRBV12-3/TRBV12-4,TRBJ2-2
CASSLLLAGVSDTQYF,16,TRBV7-8,TRBJ2-3
CASSFGGPILEQYF,14,TRBV28,TRBJ2-7
CASSLFTQGEYGYTF,15,TRBV5-1,TRBJ1-2
CASSFTGGRSNEQFF,15,TRBV12-3/TRBV12-4,TRBJ2-1
CASTLDRGLAEAFF,14,TRBV6-1,TRBJ1-1
CASSTRTDNQPQHF,14,TRBV21-1,TRBJ1-5
CASSSRIQGKGYNEQFF,17,TRBV13,TRBJ2-1
CSARKTGTDTQYF,13,TRBV20-1,TRBJ2-3
CSISQGRKGEQFF,13,TRBV29-1,TRBJ2-1
CSSTDLAGVDNEQFF,15,TRBV29-1,TRBJ2-1
CASSPSSGNEQFF,13,TRBV5-1,TRBJ2-1
CASSRGFASGNTIYF,15,TRBV6-2/TRBV6-3,TRBJ1-3
CASRPGEKILYNEQFF,16,TRBV2,TRBJ2-1
CASSPGGSGVPLDEQFF,17,TRBV5-1,TRBJ2-1
CASSQTGPKTQYF,13,TRBV6-1,TRBJ2-5
CASSQFVGDQPQHF,14,TRBV3-1,TRBJ1-5
CASSRGLGGNIQYF,14,TRBV7-2,TRBJ2-4
CSARPFEETQYF,12,TRBV20-1,TRBJ2-5
CASSFRDRGRNEQFF,15,TRBV5-1,TRBJ2-1
CASSYLASGRVYNEQFF,17,TRBV6-2/TRBV6-3,TRBJ2-1
CASSHDRGGYEQYF,14,TRBV5-1,TRBJ2-7
CSAREISNRGDTQYF,15,TRBV20-1,TRBJ2-3
CASIDTTTGELFF,13,TRBV10-2,TRBJ2-2
CASSPGVSQPQHF,13,TRBV6-1,TRBJ1-5
CASSLGHRLVVEQYF,15,TRBV28,TRBJ2-7
CASSPAGGQETQYF,14,TRBV28,TRBJ2-5
CASRKGDRVYGYTF,14,TRBV27,TRBJ1-2
CATSRDSTAGELFF,14,TRBV15,TRBJ2-2
CASKSGTQDTQYF,13,TRBV5-1,TRBJ2-3
CASSLVPGITDTQYF,15,TRBV11-2,TRBJ2-3
CASSSSPAVSYEQYF,15,TRBV28,TRBJ2-7
CASSERTGMRTEAFF,15,TRBV2,TRBJ1-1
CASSQAGQGATEAFF,15,TRBV4-2,TRBJ1-1